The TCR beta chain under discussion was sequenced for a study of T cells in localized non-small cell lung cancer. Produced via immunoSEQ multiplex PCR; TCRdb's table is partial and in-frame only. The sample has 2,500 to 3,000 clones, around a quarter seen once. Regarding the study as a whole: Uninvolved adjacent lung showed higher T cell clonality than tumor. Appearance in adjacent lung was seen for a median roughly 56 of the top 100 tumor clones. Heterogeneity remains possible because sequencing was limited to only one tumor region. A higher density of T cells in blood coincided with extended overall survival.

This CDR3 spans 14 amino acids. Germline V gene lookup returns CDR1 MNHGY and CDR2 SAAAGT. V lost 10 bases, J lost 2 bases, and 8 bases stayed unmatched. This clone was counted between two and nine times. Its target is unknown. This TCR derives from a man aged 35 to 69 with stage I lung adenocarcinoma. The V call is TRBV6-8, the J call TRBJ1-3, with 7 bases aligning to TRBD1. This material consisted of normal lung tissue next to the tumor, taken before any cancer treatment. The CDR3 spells CAIHHDRAGNTIYF. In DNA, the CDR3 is TGTGCCATCCACCATGACAGGGCTGGAAACACCATATATTTT.